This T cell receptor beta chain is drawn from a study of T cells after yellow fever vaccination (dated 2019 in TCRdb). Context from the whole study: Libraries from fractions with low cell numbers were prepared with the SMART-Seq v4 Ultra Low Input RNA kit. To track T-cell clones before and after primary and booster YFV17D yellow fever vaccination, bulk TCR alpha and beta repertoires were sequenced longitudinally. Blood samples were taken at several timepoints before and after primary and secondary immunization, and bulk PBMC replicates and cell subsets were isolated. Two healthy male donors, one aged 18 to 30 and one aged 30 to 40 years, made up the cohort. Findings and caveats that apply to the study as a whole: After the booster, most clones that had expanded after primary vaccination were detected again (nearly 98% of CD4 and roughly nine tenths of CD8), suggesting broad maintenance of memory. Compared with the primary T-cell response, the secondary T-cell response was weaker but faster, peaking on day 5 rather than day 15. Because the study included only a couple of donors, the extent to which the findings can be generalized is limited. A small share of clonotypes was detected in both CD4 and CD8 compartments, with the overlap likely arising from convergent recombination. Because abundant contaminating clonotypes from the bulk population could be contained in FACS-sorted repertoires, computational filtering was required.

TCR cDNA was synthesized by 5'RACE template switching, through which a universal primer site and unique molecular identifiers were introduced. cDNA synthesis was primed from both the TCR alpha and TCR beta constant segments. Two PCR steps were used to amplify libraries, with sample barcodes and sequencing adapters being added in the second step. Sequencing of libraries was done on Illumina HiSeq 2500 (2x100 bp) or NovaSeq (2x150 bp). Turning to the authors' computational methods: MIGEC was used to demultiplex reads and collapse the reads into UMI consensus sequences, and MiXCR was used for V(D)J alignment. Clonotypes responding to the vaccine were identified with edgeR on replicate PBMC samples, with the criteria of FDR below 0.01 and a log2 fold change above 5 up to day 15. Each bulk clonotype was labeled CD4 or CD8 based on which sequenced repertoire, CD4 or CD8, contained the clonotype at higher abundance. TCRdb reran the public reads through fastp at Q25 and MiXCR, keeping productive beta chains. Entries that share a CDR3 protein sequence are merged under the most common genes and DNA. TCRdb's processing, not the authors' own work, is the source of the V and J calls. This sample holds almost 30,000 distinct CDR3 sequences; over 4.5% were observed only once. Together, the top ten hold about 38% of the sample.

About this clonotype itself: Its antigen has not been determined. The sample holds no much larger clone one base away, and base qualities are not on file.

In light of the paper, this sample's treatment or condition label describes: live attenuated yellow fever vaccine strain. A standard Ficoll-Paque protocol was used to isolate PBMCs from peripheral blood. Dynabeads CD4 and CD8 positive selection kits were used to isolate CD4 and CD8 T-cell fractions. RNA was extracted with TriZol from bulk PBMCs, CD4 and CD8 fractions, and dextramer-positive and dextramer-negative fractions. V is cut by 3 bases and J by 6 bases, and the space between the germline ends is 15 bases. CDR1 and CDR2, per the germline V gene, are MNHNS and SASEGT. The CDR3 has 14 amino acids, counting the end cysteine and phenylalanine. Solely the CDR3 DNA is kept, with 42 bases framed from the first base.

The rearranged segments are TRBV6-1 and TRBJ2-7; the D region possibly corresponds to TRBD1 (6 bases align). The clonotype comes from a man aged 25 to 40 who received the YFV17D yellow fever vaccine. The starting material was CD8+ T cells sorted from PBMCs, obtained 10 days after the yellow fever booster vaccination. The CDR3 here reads CASSEQGMGIEQYF. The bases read TGTGCCAGCAGTGAGCAGGGGATGGGTATCGAGCAGTACTTC.